The 27 T cell receptor beta chains below come from one sample, sequenced in a study of T cell responses to AZD1222 COVID-19 vaccine. Profiled with immunoSEQ multiplex PCR; TCRdb holds only in-frame clones, not every one. The sample shows more than 50,000 clones, less than 85% of them seen only once. The sequencing used peripheral blood, collected on day 0 of MenACWY control vaccination. The source is an adult in good health.

The chain links TRBV28 to TRBJ1-5; TRBD1 matches at 11 bases. Germline CDR1 reads MDHEN; CDR2 reads SYDVKM. V shed 4 bases and J 7 bases; nucleotides not matched to a gene: 9. The CDR3 totals 16 residues. In DNA form, the CDR3 reads TGTGCCAGCAGTTACCCGGACAGGGGGCTTGGGCAGCCCCAGCATTTT. Protein: CASSYPDRGLGQPQHF.

V and J are TRBV18 and TRBJ1-6; TRBD1 aligns across 7 bases. CDR3 length: 15 residues. The V gene's germline CDR1 is KGHSH and CDR2 LQKENI. V shed 5 bases and J 4 bases; nucleotides not matched to a gene: 5. CDR3 sequence (DNA): TGTGCCAGCTCAAGGACAGGCGCTTATAATTCACCCCTCCACTTT. Translated, it gives CASSRTGAYNSPLHF.

The chain has TRBV28 and TRBJ2-7; D remains unclear. The germline V gene has CDR1 MDHEN and CDR2 SYDVKM. The CDR3 runs 17 residues. The germline V and J ends were trimmed by 6 bases and 4 bases, with 25 bases remaining between them. As DNA, the CDR3 is TGTGCCAGCAGCGGCGCTGTGGGGTCCCTATCTTTATACGAGCAGTACTTC. The encoded protein is CASSGAVGSLSLYEQYF. The variable domain in full, completed from reference TRBV28 and TRBJ2-7, reads DVKVTQSSRYLVKRTGEKVFLECVQDMDHENMFWYRQDPGLGLRLIYFSYDVKMKEKGDIPEGYSVSREKKERFSLILESASTNQTSMYLCASSGAVGSLSLYEQYFGPGTRLTVT.

The genes are TRBV19 and TRBJ2-1, with D possibly being TRBD1 (5 bases). Trimming cost V 4 bases and J 3 bases, with 7 bases left between them. The germline gives CDR1 LNHDA, CDR2 SQIVND (reference sequence). The CDR3 is 13 residues long. CDR3 residues: CASSSGHYNEQFF. In DNA, the CDR3 is TGTGCCAGTAGTAGCGGACACTACAATGAGCAGTTCTTC. The variable domain in full, completed from reference TRBV19 and TRBJ2-1, reads DGGITQSPKYLFRKEGQNVTLSCEQNLNHDAMYWYRQDPGQGLRLIYYSQIVNDFQKGDIAEGYSVSREKKESFPLTVTSAQKNPTAFYLCASSSGHYNEQFFGPGTRLTVL.

This chain uses TRBV7-8 with TRBJ2-1; TRBD2 agrees at 16 bases. The CDR3 is 18 amino acids. Losses at the gene ends were 4 bases for V and 8 bases for J; bases not matched to a gene: 11. Germline CDR1 is SGHVS and CDR2 is FQNEAQ. The CDR3 DNA reads TGTGCCAGCAGCTCCACACTGGGACTAGCGGGGGGGTTAGATGAGCAGTTCTTC. Protein product: CASSSTLGLAGGLDEQFF.

The chain recombines TRBV4-2 with TRBJ1-3; tentatively, D is TRBD1 (6 bases). Trimming removed 1 base at V and 0 bases at J, with 7 bases between. The CDR3 runs to 15 residues. Germline CDR1 LGHNA, CDR2 YNFKEQ. This chain's CDR3 is CASSQGTDSGNTIYF. The DNA of the CDR3 is TGTGCCAGCAGCCAAGGGACAGACTCTGGAAACACCATATATTTT.

The rearrangement links TRBV6-6 to TRBJ1-2; 11 positions agree with TRBD1. V lost 5 bases to trimming and J lost 8 bases; unmatched junction nucleotides: 16. The germline V gene encodes CDR1 MNHNY and CDR2 SVGAGI (reference sequence). CDR3 length: 17 amino acids. CDR3 protein: CASSPYYLGTGGRGYTF. The CDR3 nucleotides are TGTGCCAGCAGTCCATATTACCTCGGGACAGGGGGTAGAGGCTACACCTTC.

This clone was counted once. V gene TRBV6-2 or TRBV6-3 combines with J gene TRBJ2-7; 10 positions agree with TRBD2. CDR3 size: 17 residues. The V segment lost 4 bases and the J segment 2 bases; nucleotides outside the gene matches: 11. The germline CDR1 and CDR2 sequences are MNHEY and SVGEGT. The CDR3 loop is CASSWGALAGEPYEQYF. In DNA, the CDR3 is TGTGCCAGCAGTTGGGGAGCCCTAGCGGGGGAACCCTACGAGCAGTACTTC.

The rearrangement links TRBV14 to TRBJ1-1; D is perhaps TRBD1 (5 bases). The V end was cut by 4 bases, the J end by 1 base, with 13 bases between. This CDR3 has 15 residues. The germline CDR1 and CDR2 sequences are SGHDN and FVKESK. In DNA, the CDR3 is TGTGCCAGCAGCCTTTACACAGGAGAGAACACTGAAGCTTTCTTT. Amino acid sequence: CASSLYTGENTEAFF.

This rearrangement joins TRBV30 to TRBJ1-1; 12 nucleotides match TRBD1. This CDR3 contains 16 residues. CDR1 GTSNPN and CDR2 SVGIG come from the germline V gene (reference sequence). The junction had 5 bases not matched to a gene; V was cut back by 2 bases and J by 1 base. The CDR3 reads CAWSLGDRGPNTEAFF. The CDR3 nucleotides are TGTGCCTGGAGTCTAGGGGACAGGGGGCCGAACACTGAAGCTTTCTTT.

V usage is TRBV30 and J usage is TRBJ1-3; tentative D call: TRBD1 (5 bases). Germline V CDR1 and CDR2: GTSNPN, SVGIG (reference sequence). V was pared by 3 bases and J by 1 base, with 10 bases between. The CDR3 consists of 14 residues. CDR3 nucleotide sequence: TGTGCCTGGAGCCCGGGGCAGTCTGGAAACACCATATATTTT. Its protein is CAWSPGQSGNTIYF.

This chain connects TRBV7-8 to TRBJ1-4; 8 bases are a match to TRBD1. CDR3 length equals 15 residues. In germline, CDR1 is SGHVS, CDR2 FQNEAQ. The V and J ends lost 4 bases and 8 bases, in that order; junction bases with no gene match: 9. The CDR3 coding sequence is TGTGCCAGCAGCTCATCGACAGGGGAAGGGGAAAAACTGTTTTTT. Residues: CASSSSTGEGEKLFF.

This rearrangement joins TRBV7-2 to TRBJ1-6, with a tentative D call TRBD1 (6 bases). With 5 bases removed from V and 4 bases from J, the gap between germline ends came to 12 bases. This CDR3 has 15 residues. Germline CDR1 SGHTA, CDR2 FQGNSA. Here the CDR3 reads CASSPSRGYNSPLHF. CDR3 in DNA: TGTGCCAGCAGCCCGTCCAGGGGTTATAATTCACCCCTCCACTTT. Using reference TRBV7-2 and TRBJ1-6 for the parts outside the CDR3, the full variable domain is GAGVSQSPSNKVTEKGKDVELRCDPISGHTALYWYRQSLGQGLEFLIYFQGNSAPDKSGLPSDRFSAERTGGSVSTLTIQRTQQEDSAVYLCASSPSRGYNSPLHFGNGTRLTVT.

This clone was detected a few times. CDR3 loop: CASSSPHTEGETQYF. CDR3 bases: TGTGCCAGCAGTTCCCCTCATACTGAGGGGGAGACCCAGTACTTC. The genes are TRBV6-6 and TRBJ2-5, with D perhaps assigned TRBD1 or TRBD2 (5 bases each). V gave up 4 bases and J gave up 5 bases, with 17 bases separating them. Germline CDR1 and CDR2: MNHNY and SVGAGI (reference sequence). The length of the CDR3 is 15 residues.

The V and J genes are TRBV6-1 and TRBJ2-5, with D maybe TRBD2 (6 bases). Germline V gene sequence: CDR1 MNHNS, CDR2 SASEGT. The CDR3 runs 15 residues. With 1 base removed from V and 6 bases from J, the gap between germline ends came to 15 bases. Here the CDR3 reads CASSEGGGNRKTQYF. In DNA form, the CDR3 reads TGTGCCAGCAGTGAAGGAGGCGGGAATAGAAAGACCCAGTACTTC.

The rearrangement uses TRBV4-1 and TRBJ1-1; the match to TRBD1 covers 8 bases. This CDR3 has 14 residues. J lost 5 bases, V lost 4 bases, and 6 bases had no gene match. Germline V CDR1 and CDR2: MGHRA, YSYEKL. The CDR3 DNA follows: TGCGCCAGCAGCCTCCAAACAGGGGGAACTGAAGCTTTCTTT. It translates to CASSLQTGGTEAFF.

The chain has TRBV6-5 and TRBJ2-2; D gene ambiguous. Trimming cost V 0 bases and J 2 bases, with 10 bases left between them. Germline CDR1 MNHEY, CDR2 SVGAGI. The CDR3 consists of 16 residues. The CDR3 protein is CASSYSRTANTGELFF. Written as DNA, the CDR3 is TGTGCCAGCAGTTACTCGAGAACAGCAAACACCGGGGAGCTGTTTTTT.

This clone was recorded once. J is TRBJ2-1 and V is TRBV3-1 (or the pseudogene TRBV3-2), with 8 nucleotides matching TRBD2. V trimming: 4 bases; J trimming: 12 bases; junction bases outside the gene matches: 14. There are 15 residues in the CDR3. In germline, CDR1 is LGHDT, CDR2 YNNKEL (reference sequence). The CDR3 spells CASSPQRGSGNRQFF. The CDR3 region has the DNA TGTGCCAGCAGCCCACAAAGGGGTAGCGGGAATCGGCAGTTCTTC.

The J gene is TRBJ2-1, the V gene TRBV10-1; TRBD2 matches 14 bases. The CDR3 has 18 residues. The germline gives CDR1 WNHNN, CDR2 SYGVQD (reference sequence). The J segment lost 6 bases and the V segment lost 2 bases, leaving 9 bases of the junction unmatched. This CDR3 is CASSEPVGLAGGINEQFF. CDR3 DNA: TGCGCCAGCAGTGAGCCCGTCGGACTAGCGGGAGGTATCAATGAGCAGTTCTTC.

The rearrangement links TRBV18 to TRBJ2-3, with D possibly called TRBD1 or TRBD2 (5 bases each). Per the germline V gene, CDR1 is KGHSH and CDR2 is LQKENI. The CDR3 has 16 residues. With 1 base removed from V and 0 bases from J, the gap between germline ends came to 11 bases. The chain's CDR3 is CASSPRVGTSTDTQYF. The CDR3 coding sequence is TGTGCCAGCTCACCACGGGTAGGGACGAGCACAGATACGCAGTATTTT.

This rearrangement joins TRBV9 to TRBJ2-2, with 7 bases fitting TRBD1. Trimming removed 5 bases from V and 4 bases from J; junction bases left unmatched: 2. There are 13 residues in the CDR3. Germline V lookup: CDR1 SGDLS, CDR2 YYNGEE. The CDR3 is CASSPGGTGELFF. In DNA, the CDR3 is TGTGCCAGCAGTCCAGGGGGCACCGGGGAGCTGTTTTTT.

This rearrangement joins TRBV6-2 or TRBV6-3 to TRBJ1-4; D gene uncertain. Trimming cost V 5 bases and J 6 bases, with 10 bases left between them. Germline V lookup: CDR1 MNHEY, CDR2 SVGEGT. This CDR3 has 13 amino acids. CDR3 residues: CASSLPPDEKLFF. CDR3 nucleotides: TGTGCCAGCAGTCTTCCTCCTGATGAAAAACTGTTTTTT.

This sequence joins TRBV5-5 and TRBJ2-6; no firm D call. Germline V lookup: CDR1 SGHKS, CDR2 YYEKEE (reference sequence). V lost 4 bases and J 4 bases, leaving 12 bases between the germline ends. The CDR3 sequence is 15 residues long. As DNA, the CDR3 is TGTGCCAGCAGCCCGTGGTCTTCCGGGGCCAACGTCCTGACTTTC. Residues: CASSPWSSGANVLTF.

The chain joins TRBV12-5 to TRBJ2-1; 11 bases fit TRBD2. This CDR3 spans 18 amino acids. J was trimmed by 0 bases and V by 5 bases; bases with no gene match: 9. Germline V gives CDR1 LGHNT, CDR2 FRNRAP. CDR3 in DNA: TGTGCTAGTGGTACAGGACTAGCGGGCCCCAGCTCCTACAATGAGCAGTTCTTC. Its translation is CASGTGLAGPSSYNEQFF.

CDR3 loop: CATSDIPAGGNYNEQFF. The DNA of the CDR3 is TGTGCCACCAGTGATATACCAGCGGGAGGGAACTACAATGAGCAGTTCTTC. V is TRBV24-1 and J is TRBJ2-1, with TRBD2 identical over 10 bases. The V gene end was trimmed by 3 bases and the J gene end by 3 bases; junction bases not matched to a gene: 7. Germline-derived CDR1 and CDR2 are KGHDR and SFDVKD. The CDR3 is 17 residues long.

The rearrangement uses TRBV10-3 and TRBJ2-5; perhaps TRBD2 as D (6 bases). CDR3 length: 15 amino acids. Germline V gene sequence: CDR1 ENHRY, CDR2 SYGVKD. V dropped 2 bases and J dropped 5 bases, with 15 bases sitting between them. CDR3 nucleotide sequence: TGTGCCATCAGTGAGCGGCGGGAATCTAGGGAGACCCAGTACTTC. Encoded protein: CAISERRESRETQYF.

The rearrangement joins TRBV5-1 to TRBJ1-2, with 9 bases lining up with TRBD1. CDR1 and CDR2 from the germline V gene are SGHRS and YFSETQ. The CDR3 loop spans 15 amino acids. Trimming removed 0 bases from V and 2 bases from J; junction bases left unmatched: 2. The CDR3 spells CASSLGTGGNYGYTF. CDR3 bases: TGCGCCAGCAGCTTGGGAACAGGGGGCAACTATGGCTACACCTTC.